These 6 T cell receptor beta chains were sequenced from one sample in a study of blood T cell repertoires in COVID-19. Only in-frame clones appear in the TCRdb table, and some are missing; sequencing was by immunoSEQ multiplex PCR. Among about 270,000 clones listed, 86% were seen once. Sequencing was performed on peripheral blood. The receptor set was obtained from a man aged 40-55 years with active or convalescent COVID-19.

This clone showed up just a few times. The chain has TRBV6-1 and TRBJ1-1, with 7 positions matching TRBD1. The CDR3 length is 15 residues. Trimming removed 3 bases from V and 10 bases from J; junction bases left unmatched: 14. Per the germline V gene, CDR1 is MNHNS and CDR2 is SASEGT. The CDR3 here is CASSDPLGRGNGAFF. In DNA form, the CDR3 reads TGTGCCAGCAGTGACCCCCTGGGCAGGGGGAATGGAGCTTTCTTT.

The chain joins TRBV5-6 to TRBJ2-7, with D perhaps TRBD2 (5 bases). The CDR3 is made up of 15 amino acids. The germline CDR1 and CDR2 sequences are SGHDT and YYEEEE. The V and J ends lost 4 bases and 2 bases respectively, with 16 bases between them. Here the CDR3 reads CASSTRGGSPYEQYF. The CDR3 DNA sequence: TGTGCCAGCAGCACCCGTGGAGGTTCTCCCTACGAGCAGTACTTC.

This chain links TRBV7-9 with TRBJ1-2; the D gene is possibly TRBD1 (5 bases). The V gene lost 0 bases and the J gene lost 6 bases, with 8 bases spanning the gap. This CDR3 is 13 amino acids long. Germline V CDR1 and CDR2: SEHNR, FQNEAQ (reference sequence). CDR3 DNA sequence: TGTGCCAGCAGCTTAGCCGGACAACATGGCTACACCTTC. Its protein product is CASSLAGQHGYTF.

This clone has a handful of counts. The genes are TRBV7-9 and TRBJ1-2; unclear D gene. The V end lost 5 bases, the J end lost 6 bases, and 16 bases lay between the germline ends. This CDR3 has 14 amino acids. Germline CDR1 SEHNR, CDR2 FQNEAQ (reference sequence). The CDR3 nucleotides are TGTGCCAGCAGCCCCCAAGACACTGAGAATGGCTACACCTTC. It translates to CASSPQDTENGYTF.

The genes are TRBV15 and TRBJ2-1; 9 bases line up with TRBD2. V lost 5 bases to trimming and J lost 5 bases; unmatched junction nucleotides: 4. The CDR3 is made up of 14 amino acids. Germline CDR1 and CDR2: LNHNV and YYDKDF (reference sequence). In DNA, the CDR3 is TGTGCCACCAGCCCTAGCGGGACCAACAATGAGCAGTTCTTC. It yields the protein CATSPSGTNNEQFF.

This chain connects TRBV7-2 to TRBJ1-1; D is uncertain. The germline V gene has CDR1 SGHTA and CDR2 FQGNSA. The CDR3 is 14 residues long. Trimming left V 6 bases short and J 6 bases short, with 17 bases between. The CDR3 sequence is CASRSGLVVSEAFF. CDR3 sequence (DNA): TGTGCCAGCAGGAGCGGTCTCGTGGTGTCTGAAGCTTTCTTT.